Below, 32 T cell receptor beta chains from the same sample are listed, as sequenced in a study of Graves' ophthalmopathy and Graves' hyperthyroidism. From RNA, the CDR3 regions of TCR beta chains were amplified and sequenced. In the first round, RT-PCR was carried out with HTBI primers, and a multiplex PCR formed the second round. TCRdb analysed the multiplex PCR reads with MiXCR anew, one entry per CDR3 protein. The table lists hundreds of thousands of distinct CDR3 sequences, 35% to 50% of them singletons, with 3% to 3.5% in the top ten. Sequencing used peripheral blood. Receptors originate from an adult man with Graves' ophthalmopathy.

This clonotype was seen a few times. The chain is built from TRBV12-3 or TRBV12-4 and TRBJ1-4; D is perhaps TRBD1 (5 bases). The CDR3 extends over 14 amino acids. V was trimmed by 3 bases and J by 3 bases, leaving 8 bases between them. In DNA, the CDR3 is TGTGCCAGCAGTTTCTGGGGACCTAATGAAAAACTGTTTTTT. Protein product: CASSFWGPNEKLFF.

This clonotype was seen only a few times. Here the CDR3 reads CSAREGFGRSNQPQHF. CDR3 bases: TGCAGTGCTAGGGAGGGGTTTGGGAGGTCCAATCAGCCCCAGCATTTT. The genes are TRBV20-1 and TRBJ1-5; weak D call: TRBD1 (5 bases). Trimming stripped 3 bases from V and 3 bases from J, with 18 bases between. The CDR3 is 16 amino acids. CDR1 and CDR2 (germline): DFQATT, SNEGSKA (reference sequence).

The chain joins TRBV25-1 to TRBJ2-2; D might be TRBD1 (6 bases). The germline CDR1 and CDR2 sequences are MGHDK and SYGVNS. This CDR3 has 13 residues. Trimming shortened V by 8 bases and J by 6 bases, and 13 bases separated the two germline ends. The CDR3: CASRWDIAGELFF. The CDR3 DNA sequence: TGTGCCAGCCGGTGGGACATTGCCGGGGAGCTGTTTTTT.

This clonotype was recorded a few times. V and J are TRBV6-1 and TRBJ2-5; TRBD2 matches at 9 bases. The CDR3 loop spans 15 amino acids. Germline-derived CDR1 and CDR2 are MNHNS and SASEGT. V trimming: 5 bases; J trimming: 2 bases; junction bases outside the gene matches: 6. The CDR3 DNA follows: TGTGCCAGCAGTTTCCTTAGCGGGGGACAAGAGACCCAGTACTTC. Amino acid sequence: CASSFLSGGQETQYF.

This clonotype was detected a few times. This chain uses TRBV12-3 or TRBV12-4 with TRBJ2-5; D remains ambiguous. The ends were cut back, 1 base at V and 7 bases at J, with 7 bases in the middle. The CDR3 is 12 amino acids. The CDR3 region has the DNA TGTGCCAGCAGTTTAGGCCTCGGGACCCAGTACTTC. This encodes CASSLGLGTQYF.

This clonotype was seen many times. This chain uses TRBV7-9 with TRBJ2-7, with D possibly matching TRBD2 (5 bases). Trimming cost V 5 bases and J 5 bases, with 10 bases left between them. CDR3 length: 12 residues. CDR1 and CDR2 from the germline V gene are SEHNR and FQNEAQ (reference sequence). CDR3 in DNA: TGTGCCAGCAGCATAACTAGTGACGAGCAGTACTTC. This translates into CASSITSDEQYF.

This clonotype showed up many times. The V and J genes are TRBV15 and TRBJ1-1; D uncertain. V shed 0 bases and J shed 9 bases, with 11 bases lying between them. The CDR3 contains 13 residues. The germline CDR1 and CDR2 sequences are LNHNV and YYDKDF (reference sequence). Written as DNA, the CDR3 is TGTGCCACCAGCAGAGATCGGGCAGATAAAGCTTTCTTT. As protein: CATSRDRADKAFF.

In this sample, this clonotype turned up many times. The CDR3 loop reads CASSRDSRSSYEQYF. The CDR3 DNA is TGTGCCAGCAGTCGAGACAGTCGGAGCTCCTACGAGCAGTACTTC. V and J are TRBV11-2 and TRBJ2-7, with D possibly being TRBD1 (5 bases). The germline V and J ends were trimmed by 6 bases and 0 bases, with 15 bases remaining between them. The CDR3 spans 15 residues. Germline V gives CDR1 SGHAT, CDR2 FQNNGV.

The J gene is TRBJ2-7, the V gene TRBV4-1; D is uncertain. Germline lookup yields CDR1 MGHRA and CDR2 YSYEKL. Trimming cost V 0 bases and J 4 bases, with 7 bases left between them. CDR3 length equals 13 residues. The CDR3 reads CASSQDTPYEQYF. CDR3 sequence (DNA): TGCGCCAGCAGCCAAGACACCCCGTACGAGCAGTACTTC.

This clonotype was seen more than once but under ten times. At one of its ends the junction is not consistent with the germline gene, which may arise from a read error. The rearrangement links TRBV2 to TRBJ1-1, with D unclear. The CDR3 loop spans 12 amino acids. Germline V gene sequence: CDR1 SNHLY, CDR2 FYNNEI. CDR3 nucleotide sequence: TGCGCCAGCAGCCGAGTCGGGTTTGAAGCTTTCTTT. It specifies CASSRVGFEAFF.

The chain uses TRBV5-5 and TRBJ2-7, with 14 bases identical to TRBD2. CDR3 length: 21 amino acids. V dropped 3 bases and J dropped 4; count of bases not matched to a gene: 21. Germline CDR1 and CDR2: SGHKS and YYEKEE (reference sequence). The CDR3: CASSSLRLGTSGRLYPYEQYF. CDR3 coding DNA: TGTGCCAGCAGCTCCCTTCGACTGGGGACTAGCGGGAGATTGTATCCGTACGAGCAGTACTTC.

The table lists this clonotype with many counts. The chain links TRBV24-1 to TRBJ2-2; TRBD2 aligns across 9 bases. Trimming cost V 3 bases and J 6 bases; bases outside gene matches: 4. This CDR3 spans 15 amino acids. CDR1 KGHDR and CDR2 SFDVKD come from the germline V gene. The CDR3 region has the DNA TGTGCCACCAGTGATAGCGGGAGGCCCGCCGGGGAGCTGTTTTTT. Translated, it gives CATSDSGRPAGELFF.

This clonotype was seen many times. The chain couples TRBV6-5 to TRBJ1-2; D is unresolved. The CDR3 loop spans 14 amino acids. Per the germline V gene, CDR1 is MNHEY and CDR2 is SVGAGI. With 5 bases removed from V and 4 bases from J, the gap between germline ends came to 14 bases. The CDR3 spells CASSEGVRSYGYTF. The CDR3 nucleotides are TGTGCCAGCAGTGAAGGTGTCAGGAGCTATGGCTACACCTTC.

The chain combines TRBV20-1 with TRBJ2-6; D unresolved. V was shortened by 4 bases and J by 4 bases, with 11 bases between the two germline ends. The CDR3 covers 14 residues. Germline CDR1 is DFQATT and CDR2 is SNEGSKA (reference sequence). CDR3 residues: CSATSGPGANVLTF. For the CDR3, the DNA is TGCAGTGCTACTTCCGGGCCCGGGGCCAACGTCCTGACTTTC.

This chain connects TRBV10-3 to TRBJ2-2; the D is unclear. This CDR3 comprises 12 residues. Trimming took off 0 bases at V and 6 bases at J, with 2 bases between the two ends. CDR1 is ENHRY, CDR2 SYGVKD, per germline. The CDR3 DNA follows: TGTGCCATCAGTGAGTCTCCCGGGGAGCTGTTTTTT. This gives the protein CAISESPGELFF.

This chain connects TRBV11-2 to TRBJ1-5; TRBD1 matches 10 bases. Germline V lookup: CDR1 SGHAT, CDR2 FQNNGV. CDR3 length: 16 amino acids. Trimming at V came to 6 bases and at J to 4 bases, leaving 9 bases not matched to a gene. CDR3 residues: CASSAKGTGDNQPQHF. CDR3 DNA: TGTGCCAGCAGTGCTAAAGGGACAGGGGATAATCAGCCCCAGCATTTT.

In DNA, the CDR3 is TGTGCCAGCAGCGTCGTCTTCCAAGGAGACCCCTACGAGCAGTACTTC. The encoded protein is CASSVVFQGDPYEQYF. The chain recombines TRBV7-2 with TRBJ2-7; D gene uncertain. There are 16 residues in the CDR3. Trimming shortened V by 5 bases and J by 2 bases, and 19 bases separated the two germline ends. In germline, CDR1 is SGHTA, CDR2 FQGNSA.

The chain is built from TRBV29-1 and TRBJ1-1, with D unclear. This CDR3 has 13 amino acids. The germline V and J ends were trimmed by 4 bases and 6 bases, with 15 bases remaining between them. Germline CDR1 and CDR2: SQVTM and ANQGSEA. CDR3 DNA sequence: TGCAGCGTTGGTGGCCCTTTATACCCTGAAGCTTTCTTT. Residues: CSVGGPLYPEAFF.

The V call is TRBV5-1, the J call TRBJ2-5, with D perhaps TRBD2 (5 bases). Germline CDR1 and CDR2: SGHRS and YFSETQ. CDR3 size: 14 residues. V lost 1 base, J lost 7 bases, and 14 bases lay in between. CDR3 region: CASSLISGPGTQYF. CDR3 coding DNA: TGCGCCAGCAGCTTGATAAGCGGACCGGGGACCCAGTACTTC. Together with reference TRBV5-1 and TRBJ2-5, the CDR3 gives the full variable domain: KAGVTQTPRYLIKTRGQQVTLSCSPISGHRSVSWYQQTPGQGLQFLFEYFSETQRNKGNFPGRFSGRQFSNSRSEMNVSTLELGDSALYLCASSLISGPGTQYFGPGTRLLVL.

The J gene is TRBJ2-7, the V gene TRBV7-3; D ambiguous. Trimming shortened V by 2 bases and J by 0 bases, and 14 bases separated the two germline ends. The CDR3 contains 16 residues. The germline gives CDR1 SGHTA, CDR2 FQGTGA. As DNA, the CDR3 is TGTGCCAGCAGCTTATTAGGACGGAAGAGCTCCTACGAGCAGTACTTC. This translates into CASSLLGRKSSYEQYF.

The rearrangement links TRBV24-1 to TRBJ2-5; no clear D. Trimming left V 7 bases short and J 4 bases short, with 0 bases between. Germline V gene sequence: CDR1 KGHDR, CDR2 SFDVKD. There are 9 residues in the CDR3. CDR3 residues: CATRETQYF. CDR3 coding DNA: TGTGCCACCAGAGAGACCCAGTACTTC.

This clonotype was recorded once. V is TRBV29-1 and J is TRBJ1-2, with no clear D. Between the trimmed V and J ends, which lost 8 bases and 6 bases, there was a span of 13 bases. Germline loops: CDR1 SQVTM, CDR2 ANQGSEA. This CDR3 is built from 11 residues. The CDR3 here is CSTKEVDGYTF. In nucleotides, the CDR3 is TGCAGCACCAAGGAGGTGGATGGCTACACCTTC.

As regards this clonotype: A read error may account for a junction end that differs from germline. The chain links TRBV10-3 to TRBJ2-2; 14 positions match TRBD2. The CDR3 covers 19 residues. Germline V lookup: CDR1 ENHRY, CDR2 SYGVKD. The CDR3 spells CASSAGTSGSPANTGELFF. CDR3 DNA sequence: TGTGCCAGCAGTGCCGGGACTAGCGGGAGCCCAGCGAACACCGGGGAGCTGTTTTTT.

In regard to this clonotype: As the CDR3 is not closed by the conserved phenylalanine or tryptophan, this likely results from a read error. The genes are TRBV20-1 and TRBJ2-5; 7 positions agree with TRBD2. Germline CDR1 DFQATT, CDR2 SNEGSKA (reference sequence). J gave up 1 base and V 3 bases, and 14 bases lay outside the gene matches. The CDR3 covers 17 residues. CDR3 coding DNA: TGCAGTGCTAGTAAGCTAGCGGATTACCCCCTCCAAGAGACCCAGTACTGC. It translates to CSASKLADYPLQETQYC.

This clonotype was observed many times. The rearrangement joins TRBV12-3 or TRBV12-4 to TRBJ2-5; a weak D match, TRBD2 (6 bases). This CDR3 contains 11 residues. V was cut by 3 bases and J by 10 bases, with 9 bases left in between. The CDR3 sequence is CASSFSRGQYF. The CDR3 DNA sequence: TGTGCCAGCAGTTTCTCGCGGGGCCAGTACTTC.

The chain has TRBV29-1 and TRBJ2-6, with TRBD1 as a possible D gene (6 bases). The CDR3 sequence is 9 residues long. Per germline, CDR1 SQVTM and CDR2 ANQGSEA. V shed 5 bases and J shed 15 bases, with 8 bases lying between them. For the CDR3, the DNA is TGCAGCGTTTCGGACAGCCTGACTTTC. Protein product: CSVSDSLTF.

This clonotype has at least ten counts. The rearrangement uses TRBV12-3 or TRBV12-4 and TRBJ1-4; 9 bases fit TRBD1. V lost 6 bases and J lost 6; bases outside the gene matches: 5. The CDR3 totals 14 residues. The CDR3 sequence: CASRPGTGYEKLFF. The DNA for the CDR3 is TGTGCCAGCAGACCGGGGACAGGGTATGAAAAACTGTTTTTT.

The chain joins TRBV24-1 to TRBJ1-5; 8 nucleotides match TRBD1. The V gene end was trimmed by 4 bases and the J gene end by 9 bases; junction bases not matched to a gene: 16. Per germline, CDR1 KGHDR and CDR2 SFDVKD. The CDR3 spans 17 residues. The CDR3 DNA reads TGTGCCACCAGTGACCAGACAGGGGACGGAACTCTTCGGCCCCAGCATTTT. Translating gives CATSDQTGDGTLRPQHF.

This sequence joins TRBV10-2 and TRBJ1-6; a possible D gene is TRBD1 (6 bases). This CDR3 has 13 amino acids. The V end was cut by 8 bases, the J end by 7 bases, with 12 bases between. CDR1 WSHSY and CDR2 SAAADI come from the germline V gene. The CDR3 here is CASLGQLNSPLHF. CDR3 DNA sequence: TGCGCCAGCTTAGGACAGTTAAATTCACCCCTCCACTTT.

Many counts were recorded for this clonotype. The chain employs TRBV5-1 and TRBJ1-1; a possible D gene is TRBD1 (5 bases). From germline, CDR1 is SGHRS and CDR2 YFSETQ. CDR3 length equals 13 residues. Trimming left V 0 bases short and J 5 bases short, with 8 bases between. CDR3 DNA sequence: TGCGCCAGCAGCTTGGCAGGGCCGACTGAAGCTTTCTTT. This codes for CASSLAGPTEAFF.

This clonotype has just a few counts. This chain joins TRBV4-1 and TRBJ2-7; D call uncertain. V was shortened by 0 bases and J by 7 bases, with 10 bases between the two germline ends. Per germline, CDR1 MGHRA and CDR2 YSYEKL. CDR3 length equals 13 residues. Written as DNA, the CDR3 is TGCGCCAGCAGCCAAGATTTTGGTCGGGAGCAGTACTTC. Protein product: CASSQDFGREQYF.

The table lists this clonotype with many counts. The rearrangement joins TRBV7-2 to TRBJ1-1, with D perhaps TRBD1 (5 bases). The V end lost 5 bases, the J end lost 5 bases, and 15 bases lay between the germline ends. The CDR3 is 14 amino acids. Germline V gene lookup returns CDR1 SGHTA and CDR2 FQGNSA. This CDR3 reads CASSGGSGGTEAFF. The CDR3 DNA follows: TGTGCCAGCAGCGGGGGAAGCGGGGGGACTGAAGCTTTCTTT. Variable domain in full (rest from reference TRBV7-2 and TRBJ1-1): GAGVSQSPSNKVTEKGKDVELRCDPISGHTALYWYRQSLGQGLEFLIYFQGNSAPDKSGLPSDRFSAERTGGSVSTLTIQRTQQEDSAVYLCASSGGSGGTEAFFGQGTRLTVV.